This is a list of T cell receptor beta chains from one sample in a study of T cells after posttransplantation cyclophosphamide. TCRdb's copy holds only in-frame clones and misses some; the assay was immunoSEQ multiplex PCR. This table has approximately 52,000 clones, around 84% appearing once. Sequencing was carried out using PBMCs. The source of these receptors is a man aged 30-40 years with a blood cancer, CMV-positive, and with a related stem cell donor. Each CDR3 is given with its conserved first and last residue. The order of the fields is J gene, D gene, V gene, clone size, CDR3 DNA, CDR3 protein. A D gene is named only where the DNA matches it firmly. A row's size may be missing; if present it is once, few, many or a size class.

TRBJ1-1 | NA | TRBV7-9 | NA | TGTGCCAGCAGCGACCGGAGGGGGGGAGAAACTGAAGCTTTCTTT | CASSDRRGGETEAFF
TRBJ2-7 | TRBD2 | TRBV5-1 | NA | TGCGCCAGCAGCTTGGGACTAGCGGGAGGCGACGAGCAGTACTTC | CASSLGLAGGDEQYF
TRBJ1-5 | NA | TRBV4-1 | NA | TGCGCCAGCAGCCAAGCCAGGGGCCATAAGCCCCAGCATTTT | CASSQARGHKPQHF
TRBJ1-1 | NA | TRBV5-6 | once | TGTGCCAGCAGCCTCCCGGGACTTATCTATAAGAACACTGAAGCTTTCTTT | CASSLPGLIYKNTEAFF
TRBJ2-1 | NA | TRBV28 | NA | TGTGCCAGCAGTCTTTCGGAGGACCCGAGCTCCTACAATGAGCAGTTCTTC | CASSLSEDPSSYNEQFF
TRBJ2-3 | TRBD2 | TRBV29-1 | NA | TGCAGCGTGAGTCTAGCGGTTACGCAGTATTTT | CSVSLAVTQYF
TRBJ1-5 | NA | TRBV6-5 | NA | TGTGCCAGCAGTTACGTATCTATTAATCAGCCCCAGCATTTT | CASSYVSINQPQHF
TRBJ2-5 | TRBD2 | TRBV7-2 | NA | TGTGCCAGCACCAAGGGACTAGCGGGGGGTAGAGAGACCCAGTACTTC | CASTKGLAGGRETQYF
TRBJ2-5 | NA | TRBV11-3 | once | TGTGCCAGCAACCCCTCGGGTGGCTTGGAGACCCAGTACTTC | CASNPSGGLETQYF
TRBJ2-7 | TRBD2 | TRBV7-8 | NA | TGTGCCAGCAGCTTAGGAGGCGGGGGCTACGAGCAGTACTTC | CASSLGGGGYEQYF
TRBJ1-4 | TRBD1 | TRBV27 | NA | TGTGCCAGCAGTTTGACGAGACAGGGGGTGGGTGAAAAACTGTTTTTT | CASSLTRQGVGEKLFF
TRBJ2-7 | NA | TRBV7-8 | NA | TGTGCCAGCAGGGGTTCGCGGGGCGAGCAGTACTTC | CASRGSRGEQYF
TRBJ2-1 | NA | TRBV14 | NA | TGTGCCAGCAGCCAAGACAGGCAGATCTCGCAGTTCTTC | CASSQDRQISQFF
TRBJ2-4 | NA | TRBV2 | NA | TGTGCCAGCAGTAGCGGGACACTAGCCAAAAACATTCAGTACTTC | CASSSGTLAKNIQYF
TRBJ2-1 | NA | TRBV27 | NA | TGTGCCAGCAGTTTCTCAGGGAACAATGAGCAGTTCTTC | CASSFSGNNEQFF
TRBJ2-1 | NA | TRBV7-2 | NA | TGTGCCAGCAGCTTCTCTTCCCGGGGTAAGGGGGTCGGGCAGTTCTTC | CASSFSSRGKGVGQFF
TRBJ2-7 | NA | TRBV19 | NA | TGTGCCAGTAGGGTGGGGGGAGACTCCTACGAGCAGTACTTC | CASRVGGDSYEQYF
TRBJ2-3 | TRBD2 | TRBV9 | NA | TGTGCCAGCAGCCTGACGGGAGGGCCGGGCACAGATACGCAGTATTTT | CASSLTGGPGTDTQYF
TRBJ2-5 | TRBD1 | TRBV27 | NA | TGTGCCAGCAGTTTAGACAGGGGATCGGGGACCCAGTACTTC | CASSLDRGSGTQYF
TRBJ2-1 | NA | TRBV11-2 | NA | TGTGCCAGCAGCTTAGCAGTTTACAATGAGCAGTTCTTC | CASSLAVYNEQFF
TRBJ2-1 | TRBD2 | TRBV7-8 | NA | TGTGCCAGCAGCTTAGTGACTAGCGGGAGTTACAATGAGCAGTTCTTC | CASSLVTSGSYNEQFF
TRBJ2-3 | TRBD2 | TRBV19 | NA | TGTGCCAGTAGTCCCCGGGGGGACCGAAGTAGCACAGATACGCAGTATTTT | CASSPRGDRSSTDTQYF
TRBJ2-1 | TRBD2 | TRBV28 | NA | TGTGCCAGCAATGGACTAGCGGGAGTGTATAGGAATGAGCAGTTCTTC | CASNGLAGVYRNEQFF
TRBJ1-1 | TRBD1 | TRBV19 | NA | TGTGCCAGTAGTACGCTCGGACAGGGGAACACTGAAGCTTTCTTT | CASSTLGQGNTEAFF